This T cell receptor beta chain appears in the sequencing data of a study of glioma-infiltrating T cells. Study-wide results and limits: Tissue and blood shared very few CDR3 sequences. Non-neoplastic patients had below-expected tissue-blood divergence, while all gliomas exceeded expectation.

In the case of this clonotype: Its antigen remains unknown. This may stem from a read error, because a much larger clone lies one nucleotide away.

Amplification of TCR alpha and beta CDR3 regions from RNA used iRepertoire nested multiplex PCR. Input was roughly 85-400 ng of tissue mRNA or PBMC total RNA. MiXCR, run by TCRdb on the multiplex PCR reads, gives a single entry per CDR3 protein. The repertoire holds 20,000 to 25,000 distinct CDR3 sequences, with under 30% as singletons. The germline gives CDR1 MNHNY, CDR2 SVGAGI (reference sequence). This CDR3 has 13 amino acids. Sequenced input: glioma tissue, nonneoplastic brain tissue, or PBMCs (not recorded which). V is TRBV6-6 and J is TRBJ1-1; D gene ambiguous. This sequence originates from a human donor with low-grade glioma or glioblastoma, undergoing nonglioma brain surgery, or in good health (not recorded which). Here the CDR3 reads CASSHYMNAEAFF. The DNA for the CDR3 is TGTGCCAGCAGCCATTACATGAACGCTGAAGCTTTCTTT.